Shown below are 12 T cell receptor beta chains from a single sample sequenced in a study of blood T cell repertoires in COVID-19. Assay used: immunoSEQ multiplex PCR; TCRdb lists only in-frame clones, some missing. The table lists over 150,000 clones, 80% to 90% of them singletons. Input material: peripheral blood. These receptors all come from a man aged 18-30 years who had recovered from COVID-19.

The rearrangement uses TRBV30 and TRBJ2-7, with 9 nucleotides matching TRBD1. CDR3 size: 12 residues. CDR1 and CDR2 (germline): GTSNPN, SVGIG (reference sequence). The junction had 4 bases not matched to a gene; V was cut back by 7 bases and J by 3 bases. CDR3 residues: CALGQGHYEQYF. In DNA form, the CDR3 reads TGTGCCTTGGGACAGGGTCACTACGAGCAGTACTTC. The variable domain in full, completed from reference TRBV30 and TRBJ2-7, reads SQTIHQWPATLVQPVGSPLSLECTVEGTSNPNLYWYRQAAGRGLQLLFYSVGIGQISSEVPQNLSASRPQDRQFILSSKKLLLSDSGFYLCALGQGHYEQYFGPGTRLTVT.

V is TRBV6-2 or TRBV6-3 and J is TRBJ1-1; 7 bases fit TRBD1. This CDR3 has 16 residues. Trimming took 0 bases from V and 0 from J; bases not matched to a gene: 4. Germline V lookup: CDR1 MNHEY, CDR2 SVGEGT. The CDR3 nucleotides are TGTGCCAGCAGTTACTCTCCCGGGACAGTGAACACTGAAGCTTTCTTT. This gives the protein CASSYSPGTVNTEAFF.

This clone was observed a handful of times. The CDR3 is CASSSIDRFPIKLFF. The DNA of the CDR3 is TGTGCCAGCAGTTCTATTGACAGGTTCCCGATAAAACTGTTTTTT. The chain is built from TRBV28 and TRBJ1-4; TRBD1 might be the D (6 bases). Germline CDR1 and CDR2: MDHEN and SYDVKM. The V gene lost 4 bases and the J gene lost 10 bases, with 19 bases spanning the gap. The CDR3 loop spans 15 amino acids.

The chain uses TRBV27 and TRBJ2-7; 7 bases match TRBD1. J was trimmed by 2 bases and V by 2 bases; bases with no gene match: 3. In germline, CDR1 is MNHEY, CDR2 SMNVEV (reference sequence). This CDR3 comprises 14 residues. The CDR3 loop is CASSLPDRTYEQYF. The CDR3 DNA reads TGTGCCAGCAGTTTACCGGACAGGACCTACGAGCAGTACTTC.

The rearrangement joins TRBV6-6 to TRBJ1-1; no clear D gene. V gave up 2 bases and J gave up 4 bases, with 17 bases separating them. The CDR3 is made up of 16 amino acids. Germline CDR1 is MNHNY and CDR2 is SVGAGI (reference sequence). The CDR3 nucleotides read TGTGCCAGCAGTTACGGGAGGAGTGTTGAGGGCACTGAAGCTTTCTTT. As protein: CASSYGRSVEGTEAFF.

This clone is a singleton in its sample. V is TRBV7-9 and J is TRBJ1-4, with 7 bases fitting TRBD1. The V segment lost 1 base and the J segment 8 bases; nucleotides outside the gene matches: 4. The CDR3 is 14 residues long. Germline CDR1 is SEHNR and CDR2 is FQNEAQ (reference sequence). As DNA, the CDR3 is TGTGCCAGCAGCTTAGACAGGGGTGGAGAAAAACTGTTTTTT. It translates to CASSLDRGGEKLFF.

This clone has more than one count but fewer than ten. The chain employs TRBV6-1 and TRBJ1-6; D is possibly TRBD1 (6 bases). The CDR3 contains 16 residues. Trimming left V 1 base short and J 8 bases short, with 15 bases between. Germline loops: CDR1 MNHNS, CDR2 SASEGT. CDR3 region: CASSEEDRQVHSPLHF. In nucleotides, the CDR3 is TGTGCCAGCAGTGAAGAAGACAGACAGGTCCATTCACCCCTCCACTTT.

The V gene is TRBV28, the J gene TRBJ2-4, with TRBD1 matching over 7 bases. The CDR3 has 14 amino acids. V lost 6 bases, J lost 6 bases, and 8 bases stayed unmatched. The germline CDR1 and CDR2 sequences are MDHEN and SYDVKM. CDR3 nucleotide sequence: TGTGCCAGCAGCATTGCCGGGACAGTAAACATTCAGTACTTC. It is translated as CASSIAGTVNIQYF.

This clone was observed many times. The chain couples TRBV7-3 to TRBJ2-6, with a possible D match to TRBD1 (6 bases). V was clipped by 2 bases and J by 2 bases, with 13 bases between them. The germline V gene encodes CDR1 SGHTA and CDR2 FQGTGA. The CDR3 has 17 amino acids. CDR3 DNA: TGTGCCAGCAGCTTAGGACAGTTCCCTGCTGGGGCCAACGTCCTGACTTTC. Residues: CASSLGQFPAGANVLTF. The full variable domain, completed using reference TRBV7-3 and TRBJ2-6, is GAGVSQTPSNKVTEKGKYVELRCDPISGHTALYWYRQSLGQGPEFLIYFQGTGAADDSGLPNDRFFAVRPEGSVSTLKIQRTERGDSAVYLCASSLGQFPAGANVLTFGAGSRLTVL.

The chain is built from TRBV29-1 and TRBJ2-7, with 8 bases identical to TRBD1. The CDR3 length is 15 residues. J gave up 2 bases and V 7 bases, and 13 bases lay outside the gene matches. The germline CDR1 and CDR2 sequences are SQVTM and ANQGSEA. The CDR3 DNA reads TGCAGCGCCGAAGGGGGGCAGGGGGCCCCCTACGAGCAGTACTTC. This translates into CSAEGGQGAPYEQYF.

The gene calls are TRBV2 and TRBJ2-7; 7 bases align to TRBD1. The germline V gene encodes CDR1 SNHLY and CDR2 FYNNEI. J lost 4 bases, V lost 1 base, and 4 bases had no gene match. The CDR3 is 14 residues long. The CDR3 nucleotides read TGTGCCAGCAGTGAAGGACAGGGTGGGTACGAGCAGTACTTC. It translates to CASSEGQGGYEQYF.

This rearrangement joins TRBV6-6 to TRBJ2-1; TRBD1 matches 9 bases. CDR3 length equals 16 residues. Germline V gene sequence: CDR1 MNHNY, CDR2 SVGAGI (reference sequence). The ends lost 1 base at V and 5 bases at J; junction bases unmatched: 6. DNA of the CDR3: TGTGCCAGCAGTTACTTCTCCGGGACAGGGCACAATGAGCAGTTCTTC. Protein: CASSYFSGTGHNEQFF.